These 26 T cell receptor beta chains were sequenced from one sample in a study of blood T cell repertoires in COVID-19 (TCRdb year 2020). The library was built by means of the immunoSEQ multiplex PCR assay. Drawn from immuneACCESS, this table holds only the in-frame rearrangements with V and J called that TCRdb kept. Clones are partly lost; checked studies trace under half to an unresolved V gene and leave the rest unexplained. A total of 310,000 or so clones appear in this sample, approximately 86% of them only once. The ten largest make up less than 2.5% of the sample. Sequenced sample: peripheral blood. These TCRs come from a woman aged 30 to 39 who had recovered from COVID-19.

CDR3 DNA sequence: TGTGCCAGCAGGAAGAACAGGGGTAATGAAAAACTGTTTTTT. Encoded protein: CASRKNRGNEKLFF. The chain has TRBV2 and TRBJ1-4, with 7 bases matching TRBD1. The ends lost 6 bases at V and 4 bases at J; junction bases unmatched: 5. Germline V gene data show CDR1 as SNHLY and CDR2 as FYNNEI. The CDR3 has 14 residues. The full variable domain, rest sourced from reference TRBV2 and TRBJ1-4, is EPEVTQTPSHQVTQMGQEVILRCVPISNHLYFYWYRQILGQKVEFLVSFYNNEISEKSEIFDDQFSVERPDGSNFTLKIRSTKLEDSAMYFCASRKNRGNEKLFFGSGTQLSVL.

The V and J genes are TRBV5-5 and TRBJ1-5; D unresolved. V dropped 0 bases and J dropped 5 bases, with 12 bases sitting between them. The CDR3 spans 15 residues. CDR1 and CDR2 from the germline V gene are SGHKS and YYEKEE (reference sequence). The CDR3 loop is CASSLGGGRDQPQHF. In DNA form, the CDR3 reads TGTGCCAGCAGCTTGGGAGGCGGGCGGGATCAGCCCCAGCATTTT. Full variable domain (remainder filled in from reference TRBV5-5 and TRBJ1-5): DAGVTQSPTHLIKTRGQQVTLRCSPISGHKSVSWYQQVLGQGPQFIFQYYEKEERGRGNFPDRFSARQFPNYSSELNVNALLLGDSALYLCASSLGGGRDQPQHFGDGTRLSIL.

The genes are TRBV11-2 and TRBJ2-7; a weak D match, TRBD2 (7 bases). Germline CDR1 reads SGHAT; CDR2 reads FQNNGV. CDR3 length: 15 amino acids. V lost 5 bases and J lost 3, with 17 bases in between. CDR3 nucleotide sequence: TGTGCCAGCAGCGCCCTGGCGGGGGCCAACTACGAGCAGTACTTC. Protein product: CASSALAGANYEQYF.

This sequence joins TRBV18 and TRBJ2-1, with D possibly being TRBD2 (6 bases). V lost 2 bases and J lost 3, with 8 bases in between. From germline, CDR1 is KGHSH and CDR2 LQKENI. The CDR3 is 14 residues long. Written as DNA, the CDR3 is TGTGCCAGCTCACCAGGGGGGAGCTACAATGAGCAGTTCTTC. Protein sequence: CASSPGGSYNEQFF.

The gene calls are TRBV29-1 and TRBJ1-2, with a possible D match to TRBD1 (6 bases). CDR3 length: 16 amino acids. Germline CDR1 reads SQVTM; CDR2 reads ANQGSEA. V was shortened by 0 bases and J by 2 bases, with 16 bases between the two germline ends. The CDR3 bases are TGCAGCGTTGAAGATCCGACATGGACAGTCAACTATGGCTACACCTTC. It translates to CSVEDPTWTVNYGYTF.

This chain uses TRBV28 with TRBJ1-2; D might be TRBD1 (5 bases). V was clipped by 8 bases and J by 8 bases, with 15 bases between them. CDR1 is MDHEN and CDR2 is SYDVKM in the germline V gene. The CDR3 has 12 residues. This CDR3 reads CASATGMRGYTF. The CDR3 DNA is TGTGCCAGCGCCACAGGCATGCGAGGCTACACCTTC.

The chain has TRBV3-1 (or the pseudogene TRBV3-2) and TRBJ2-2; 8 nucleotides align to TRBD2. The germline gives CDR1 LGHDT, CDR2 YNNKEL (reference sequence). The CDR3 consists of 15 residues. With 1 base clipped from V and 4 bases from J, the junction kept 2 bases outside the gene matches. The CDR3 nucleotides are TGTGCCAGCAGCCAAGTCCTAGCGGGCACCGGGGAGCTGTTTTTT. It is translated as CASSQVLAGTGELFF.

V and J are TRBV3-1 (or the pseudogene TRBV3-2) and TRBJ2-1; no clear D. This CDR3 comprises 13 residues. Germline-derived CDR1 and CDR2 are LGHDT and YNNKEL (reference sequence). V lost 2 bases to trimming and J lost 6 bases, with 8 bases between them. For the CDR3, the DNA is TGTGCCAGCAGCCAATTCAACGGCAATGAGCAGTTCTTC. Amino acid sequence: CASSQFNGNEQFF.

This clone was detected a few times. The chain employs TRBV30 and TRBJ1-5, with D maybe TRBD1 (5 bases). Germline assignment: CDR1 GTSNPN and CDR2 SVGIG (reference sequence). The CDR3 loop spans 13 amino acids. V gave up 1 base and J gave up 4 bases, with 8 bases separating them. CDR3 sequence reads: CAWSEEGNQPQHF. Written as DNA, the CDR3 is TGTGCCTGGAGTGAGGAGGGGAATCAGCCCCAGCATTTT.

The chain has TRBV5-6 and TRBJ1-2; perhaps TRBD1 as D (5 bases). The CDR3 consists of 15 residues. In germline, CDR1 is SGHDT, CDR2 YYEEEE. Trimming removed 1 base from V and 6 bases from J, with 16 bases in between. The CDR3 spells CASSLYLVGVNGYTF. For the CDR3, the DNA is TGTGCCAGCAGCTTGTACCTGGTAGGGGTTAATGGCTACACCTTC.

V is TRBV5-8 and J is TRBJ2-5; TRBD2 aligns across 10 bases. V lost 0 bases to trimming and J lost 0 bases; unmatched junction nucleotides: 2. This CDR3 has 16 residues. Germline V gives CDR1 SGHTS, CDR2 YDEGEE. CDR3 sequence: CASSLGLAGDQETQYF. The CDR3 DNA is TGTGCCAGCAGCTTGGGACTAGCGGGCGACCAAGAGACCCAGTACTTC.

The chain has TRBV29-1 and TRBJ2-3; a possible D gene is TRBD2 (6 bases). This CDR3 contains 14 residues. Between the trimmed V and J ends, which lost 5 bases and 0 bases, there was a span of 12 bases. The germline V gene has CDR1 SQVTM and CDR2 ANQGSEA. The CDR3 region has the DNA TGCAGCGTTTCCGGGACTCCTAGCACAGATACGCAGTATTTT. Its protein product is CSVSGTPSTDTQYF.

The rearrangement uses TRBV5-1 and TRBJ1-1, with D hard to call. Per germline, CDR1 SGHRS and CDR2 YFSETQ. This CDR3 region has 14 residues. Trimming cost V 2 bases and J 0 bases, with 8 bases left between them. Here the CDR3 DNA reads TGCGCCAGCAGCTTTGAGGCAATGAACACTGAAGCTTTCTTT. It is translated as CASSFEAMNTEAFF.

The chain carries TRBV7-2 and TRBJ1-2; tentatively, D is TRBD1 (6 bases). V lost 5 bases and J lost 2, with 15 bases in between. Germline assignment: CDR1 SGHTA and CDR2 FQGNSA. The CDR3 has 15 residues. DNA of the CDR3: TGTGCCAGCAGCGTCGGACCGACAGGCAACTATGGCTACACCTTC. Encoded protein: CASSVGPTGNYGYTF.

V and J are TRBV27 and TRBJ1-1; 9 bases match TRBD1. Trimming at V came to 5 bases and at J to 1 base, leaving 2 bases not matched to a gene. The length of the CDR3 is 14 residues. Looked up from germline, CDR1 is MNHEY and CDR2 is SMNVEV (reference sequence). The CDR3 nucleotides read TGTGCCAGCAGTGGACAGGGGTGGAACACTGAAGCTTTCTTT. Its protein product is CASSGQGWNTEAFF.

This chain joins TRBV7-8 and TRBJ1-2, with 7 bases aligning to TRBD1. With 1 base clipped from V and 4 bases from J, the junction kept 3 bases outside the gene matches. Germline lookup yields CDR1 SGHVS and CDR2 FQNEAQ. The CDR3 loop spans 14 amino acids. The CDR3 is CASSLGQGGYGYTF. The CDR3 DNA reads TGTGCCAGCAGCTTAGGACAGGGAGGCTATGGCTACACCTTC.

CDR3 in DNA: TGTGCCAGCAGTTACTCGAATGCCCGGGGGAGGTACGAGCAGTACTTC. Translating gives CASSYSNARGRYEQYF. The V call is TRBV6-5, the J call TRBJ2-7, with D possibly TRBD2 on 6 matching bases. There are 16 residues in the CDR3. Germline CDR1 reads MNHEY; CDR2 reads SVGAGI. The V and J ends lost 0 bases and 4 bases respectively, with 16 bases between them.

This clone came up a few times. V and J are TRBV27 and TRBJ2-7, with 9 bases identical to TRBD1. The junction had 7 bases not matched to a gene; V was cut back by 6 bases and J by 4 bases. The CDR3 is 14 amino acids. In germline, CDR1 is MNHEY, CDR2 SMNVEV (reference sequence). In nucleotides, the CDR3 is TGTGCCAGCAGCCGGGACAGGGCTGCGTACGAGCAGTACTTC. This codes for CASSRDRAAYEQYF.

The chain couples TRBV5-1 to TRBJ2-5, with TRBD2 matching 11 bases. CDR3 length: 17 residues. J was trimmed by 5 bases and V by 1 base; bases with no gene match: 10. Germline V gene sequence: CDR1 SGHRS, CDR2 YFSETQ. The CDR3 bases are TGCGCCAGCAGCTTGAGGTTAGCGGGGGGGCCGAAGGAGACCCAGTACTTC. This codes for CASSLRLAGGPKETQYF.

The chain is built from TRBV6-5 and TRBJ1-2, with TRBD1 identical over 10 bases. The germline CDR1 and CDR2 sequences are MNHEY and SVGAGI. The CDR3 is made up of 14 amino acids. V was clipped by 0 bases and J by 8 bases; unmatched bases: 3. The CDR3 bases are TGTGCCAGCAGTTACTCGATGACAGGGGGCGGCTACACCTTC. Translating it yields CASSYSMTGGGYTF.

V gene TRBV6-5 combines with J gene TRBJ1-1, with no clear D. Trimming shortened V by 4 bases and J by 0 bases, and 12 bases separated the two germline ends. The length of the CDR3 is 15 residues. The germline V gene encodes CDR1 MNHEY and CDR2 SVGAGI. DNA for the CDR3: TGTGCCAGCAGTTCGACTGGCAGTATGAACACTGAAGCTTTCTTT. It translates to CASSSTGSMNTEAFF.

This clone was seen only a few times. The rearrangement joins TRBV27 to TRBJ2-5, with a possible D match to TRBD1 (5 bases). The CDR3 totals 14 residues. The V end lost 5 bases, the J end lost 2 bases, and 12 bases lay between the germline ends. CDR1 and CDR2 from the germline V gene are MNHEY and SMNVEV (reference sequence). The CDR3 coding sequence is TGTGCCAGCAGTCCATACCCAGGGCAAGAGACCCAGTACTTC. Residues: CASSPYPGQETQYF.

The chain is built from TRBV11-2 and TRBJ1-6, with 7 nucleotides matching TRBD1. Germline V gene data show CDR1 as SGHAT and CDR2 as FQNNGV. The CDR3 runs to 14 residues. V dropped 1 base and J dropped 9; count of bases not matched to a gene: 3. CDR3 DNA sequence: TGTGCCAGCAGCTTAGGACAGGGAAGTTCACCCCTCCACTTT. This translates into CASSLGQGSSPLHF. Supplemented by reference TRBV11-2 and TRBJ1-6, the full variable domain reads EAGVAQSPRYKIIEKRQSVAFWCNPISGHATLYWYQQILGQGPKLLIQFQNNGVVDDSQLPKDRFSAERLKGVDSTLKIQPAKLEDSAVYLCASSLGQGSSPLHFGNGTRLTVT.

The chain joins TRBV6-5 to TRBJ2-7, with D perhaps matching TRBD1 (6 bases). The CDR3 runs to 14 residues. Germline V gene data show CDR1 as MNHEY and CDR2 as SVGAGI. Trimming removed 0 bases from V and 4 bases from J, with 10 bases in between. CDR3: CASSYSARGYEQYF. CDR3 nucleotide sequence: TGTGCCAGCAGTTACTCGGCTAGGGGGTACGAGCAGTACTTC.

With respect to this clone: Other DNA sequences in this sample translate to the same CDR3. CDR3 coding DNA: TGTGCCAGCAGTTACGGTGAGAATCAGCCCCAGCATTTT. Encoded protein: CASSYGENQPQHF. The chain carries TRBV6-2 or TRBV6-3 and TRBJ1-5; D remains ambiguous. The CDR3 is made up of 13 amino acids. The germline V and J ends were trimmed by 2 bases and 4 bases, with 6 bases remaining between them. The germline V gene encodes CDR1 MNHEY and CDR2 SVGEGT.

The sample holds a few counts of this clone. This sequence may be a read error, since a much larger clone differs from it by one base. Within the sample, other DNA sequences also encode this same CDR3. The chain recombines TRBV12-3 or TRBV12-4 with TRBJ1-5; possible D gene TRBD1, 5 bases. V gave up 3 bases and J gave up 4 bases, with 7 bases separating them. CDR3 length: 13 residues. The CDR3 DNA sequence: TGTGCCAGCAGTTTCGGGGGTAATCAGCCCCAGCATTTT. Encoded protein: CASSFGGNQPQHF.